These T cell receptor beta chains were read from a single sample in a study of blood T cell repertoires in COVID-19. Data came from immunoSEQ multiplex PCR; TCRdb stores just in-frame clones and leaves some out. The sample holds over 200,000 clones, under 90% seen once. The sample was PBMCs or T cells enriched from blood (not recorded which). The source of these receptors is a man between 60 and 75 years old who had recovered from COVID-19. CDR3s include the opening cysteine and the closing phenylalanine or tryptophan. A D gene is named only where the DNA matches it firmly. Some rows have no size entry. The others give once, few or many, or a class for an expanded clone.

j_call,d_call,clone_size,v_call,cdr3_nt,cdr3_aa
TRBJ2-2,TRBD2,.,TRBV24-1,TGTGCCACCAGTGACGGTAGCGGGTTCCACACCGGGGAGCTGTTTTTT,CATSDGSGFHTGELFF
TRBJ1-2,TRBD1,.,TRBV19,TGTGCCAGTAGTCCGACAGGGAGGACCTATGGCTACACCTTC,CASSPTGRTYGYTF
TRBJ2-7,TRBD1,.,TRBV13,TGTGCCAGCAGCGCTACCGGGGACAGGGGGAACGAGCAGTACTTC,CASSATGDRGNEQYF
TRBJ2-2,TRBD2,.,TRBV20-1,TGCAGTGCTAGTTACCACCCGGCGGGGGGACCCACCGGGGAGCTGTTTTTT,CSASYHPAGGPTGELFF
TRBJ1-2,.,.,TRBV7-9,TGTGCCAGCAGAGCCGGGACAACATCTAACTATGGCTACACCTTC,CASRAGTTSNYGYTF
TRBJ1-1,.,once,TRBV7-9,TGTGCCAGCAGACAGGGATTGAACACTGAAGCTTTCTTT,CASRQGLNTEAFF
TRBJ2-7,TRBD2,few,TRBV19,TGTGCCAGTAGTTTTGGGACTAGCGGGTACGAGCAGTACTTC,CASSFGTSGYEQYF
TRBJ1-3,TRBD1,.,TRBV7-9,TGTGCCAGCATGGGGGGACAGGGCAGAGCTGGAAACACCATATATTTT,CASMGGQGRAGNTIYF
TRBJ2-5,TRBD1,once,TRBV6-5,TGTGCCAGCAGGGGGGACAGGATTCAAGAGACCCAGTACTTC,CASRGDRIQETQYF
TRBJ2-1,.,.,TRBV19,TGTGCCAGTAGTTTGGGCAGCTTATCCTACAATGAGCAGTTCTTC,CASSLGSLSYNEQFF
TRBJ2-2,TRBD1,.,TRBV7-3,TGTGCCAGCAGCCTACGCAGGGGGAAGCGATTTACCGGGGAGCTGTTTTTT,CASSLRRGKRFTGELFF
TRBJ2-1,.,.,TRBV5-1,TGCGCCAGCAGCTTGGCCGGAGGGGCCCTTTACAATGAGCAGTTCTTC,CASSLAGGALYNEQFF
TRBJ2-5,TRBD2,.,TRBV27,TGTGCCAGCCGGGTGGCGGGGGGGCCCCAAGAGACCCAGTACTTC,CASRVAGGPQETQYF
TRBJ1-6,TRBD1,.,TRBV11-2,TGTGCCAGCGCGGGACAGGGGGATTCACCCCTCCACTTT,CASAGQGDSPLHF
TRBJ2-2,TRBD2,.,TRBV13,TGTGCCAGCAGCCCCCGGACTAGCGGGGGCAGACTGAACACCGGGGAGCTGTTTTTT,CASSPRTSGGRLNTGELFF
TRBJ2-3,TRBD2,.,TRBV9,TGTGCCAGCAGCTCCCGGACTAGCGGGGGGTTGGATACGCAGTATTTT,CASSSRTSGGLDTQYF
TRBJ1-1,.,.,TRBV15,TGTGCCACCAGCATCAACCTACGGGGAACTGAAGCTTTCTTT,CATSINLRGTEAFF
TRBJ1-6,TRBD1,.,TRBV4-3,TGCGCCAGCAGCCAAGAGGACAGGGCCCGTAATTCACCCCTCCACTTT,CASSQEDRARNSPLHF
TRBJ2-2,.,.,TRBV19,TGTGCCAGTAGTACAGGGGCGAACACCGGGGAGCTGTTTTTT,CASSTGANTGELFF
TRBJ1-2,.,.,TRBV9,TGTGCCAGCAGCGTAGGCGGGGGCGGGCTCTATGGCTACACCTTC,CASSVGGGGLYGYTF
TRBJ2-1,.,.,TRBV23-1,TGCGCCAGCAGTCAAACGGTACGTAGGAGGGGTTATAATGAGCAGTTCTTC,CASSQTVRRRGYNEQFF
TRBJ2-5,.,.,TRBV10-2,TGCGCCAGCAGTGAAGGACTCAGAGAGACCCAGTACTTC,CASSEGLRETQYF
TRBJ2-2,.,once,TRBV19,TGTGCCAGTAGTATACAGCAGGGCGCCGGGGAGCTGTTTTTT,CASSIQQGAGELFF
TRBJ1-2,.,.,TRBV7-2,TGTGCCAGCAGCTTAGCACTATCGGGGATGAAGGGCTACACCTTC,CASSLALSGMKGYTF
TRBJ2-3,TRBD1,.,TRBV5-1,TGCGCCAGCAGCCGAGGGGACAGGGGTTCGGATACGCAGTATTTT,CASSRGDRGSDTQYF
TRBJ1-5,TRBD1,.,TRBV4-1,TGCGCCAGCAGCCCCGGGACAGGGGGGCCAATAATCAATCAGCCCCAGCATTTT,CASSPGTGGPIINQPQHF
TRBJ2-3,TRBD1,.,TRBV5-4,TGTGCCAGCAGCTTGGGGGGGGGACAGGGACTATCTAGCACAGATACGCAGTATTTT,CASSLGGGQGLSSTDTQYF
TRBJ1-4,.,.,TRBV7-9,TGTGCCAGCAGCCCTACAGGATCTAATGAAAAACTGTTTTTT,CASSPTGSNEKLFF
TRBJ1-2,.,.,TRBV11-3,TGTGCCAGCAGCAGGGGCGGAGGGGCAGACGATGGCTACACCTTC,CASSRGGGADDGYTF
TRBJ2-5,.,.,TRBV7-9,TGTGCCAGCAGCTTAGGGGCAGGGGAAGAGACCCAGTACTTC,CASSLGAGEETQYF
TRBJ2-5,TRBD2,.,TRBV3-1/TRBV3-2,TGTGCCAGCAGCCAAGCTAGCGGGGGGGCAGAGACCCAGTACTTC,CASSQASGGAETQYF
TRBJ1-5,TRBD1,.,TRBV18,TGTGCCAGCTCACCAACGACAGGGGGTGCGAATCAGCCCCAGCATTTT,CASSPTTGGANQPQHF
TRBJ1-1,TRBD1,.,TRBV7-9,TGTGCCAGCAGACGAGACAGGGGGGAAACTGAAGCTTTCTTT,CASRRDRGETEAFF
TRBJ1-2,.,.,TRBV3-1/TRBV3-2,TGTGCCAGCAGCCAAACTGAGCCAATTTATGGCTACACCTTC,CASSQTEPIYGYTF
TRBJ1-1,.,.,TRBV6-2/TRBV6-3,TGTGCCAGCAGTTACGGACATTCGAACACTGAAGCTTTCTTT,CASSYGHSNTEAFF
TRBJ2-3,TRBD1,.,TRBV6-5,TGTGCCAGCAGTTACCGCCGCGACAGGGAAAAAGATACGCAGTATTTT,CASSYRRDREKDTQYF
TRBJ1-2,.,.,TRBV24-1,TGTGCCACCAGTGATTTACGAGGCGATGGCTACACCTTC,CATSDLRGDGYTF
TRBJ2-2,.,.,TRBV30,TGTGCCTGGAGTGTCATACACGGGGAGCTGTTTTTT,CAWSVIHGELFF
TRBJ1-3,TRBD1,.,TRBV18,TGTGCCAGCTCCCCGGGGACAGGGGGCAATTCGGCTGGAAACACCATATATTTT,CASSPGTGGNSAGNTIYF
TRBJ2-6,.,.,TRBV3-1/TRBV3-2,TGTGCCAGCAGCCAACCCTACTCTGGGGCCAACGTCCTGACTTTC,CASSQPYSGANVLTF
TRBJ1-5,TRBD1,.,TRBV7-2,TGTGCCAGCAGACCAGGGCAGGGGGCTTATCAGCCCCAGCATTTT,CASRPGQGAYQPQHF
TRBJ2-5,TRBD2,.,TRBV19,TGTGCCAGTAGTATCGGACTAGCGGGGGGTCCCTTCGGGGAGACCCAGTACTTC,CASSIGLAGGPFGETQYF
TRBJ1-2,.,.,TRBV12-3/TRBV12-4,TGTGCCAGCAAAACAGGGTACGGTGGCTACACCTTC,CASKTGYGGYTF
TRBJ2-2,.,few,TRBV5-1,TGCGCCAGCAGCTTCATAAGCGTCGGGGAGCTGTTTTTT,CASSFISVGELFF
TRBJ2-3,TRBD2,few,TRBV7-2,TGTGCCAGCAGCCTGACTAGCGGGGGAATGGGGGATACGCAGTATTTT,CASSLTSGGMGDTQYF
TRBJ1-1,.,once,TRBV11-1,TGTGCCAGCAGCTTCGACAGCGTGAACACTGAAGCTTTCTTT,CASSFDSVNTEAFF
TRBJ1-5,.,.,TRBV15,TGTGCCACCAGCAGAGACACAGGGCGCGCCAATCAGCCCCAGCATTTT,CATSRDTGRANQPQHF
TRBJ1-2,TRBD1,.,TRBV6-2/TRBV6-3,TGTGCCAGCAGTTTCCTGACAGGGGCGGGTGGCTACACCTTC,CASSFLTGAGGYTF
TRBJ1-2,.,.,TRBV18,TGTGCCAGCTCACGCGAGAGTCTCGATGGCTACACCTTC,CASSRESLDGYTF
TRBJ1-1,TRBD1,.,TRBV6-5,TGTGCCAGCAGTCAACAGGGGGCCTTGAACACTGAAGCTTTCTTT,CASSQQGALNTEAFF
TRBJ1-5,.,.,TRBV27,TGTGCCAGCAGTACGTACAGGGACAATCAGCCCCAGCATTTT,CASSTYRDNQPQHF
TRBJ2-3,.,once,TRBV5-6,TGTGCCAGCACCCGTGGGCGGGGAAATACGCAGTATTTT,CASTRGRGNTQYF
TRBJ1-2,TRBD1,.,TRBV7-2,TGTGCCAGCAGCACCTCAGGGGGGATATCCTATGGCTACACCTTC,CASSTSGGISYGYTF
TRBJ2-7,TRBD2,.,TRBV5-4,TGTGCCAGCAGCTTGGGGGGACTAGCGCAATACGAGCAGTACTTC,CASSLGGLAQYEQYF
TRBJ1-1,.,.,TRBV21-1,TGTGCCAGCAGCAAATCTTGGGGGGACAGGTACGCCCTCGCTACTCTGAACACTGAAGCTTTCTTT,CASSKSWGDRYALATLNTEAFF
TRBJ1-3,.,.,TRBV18,TGTGCCAGCTCACCATTAGCAGACTCTGGAAACACCATATATTTT,CASSPLADSGNTIYF
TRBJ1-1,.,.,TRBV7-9,TGTGCCAGCAGCCGCAGAGCGGGGGACACTGAAGCTTTCTTT,CASSRRAGDTEAFF
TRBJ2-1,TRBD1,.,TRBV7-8,TGTGCCAGCAGCAACCGGGACAGGGTCGATGAGCAGTTCTTC,CASSNRDRVDEQFF
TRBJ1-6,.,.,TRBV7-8,TGTGCCAGCAGCCCCAGGGGAAATTCACCCCTCCACTTT,CASSPRGNSPLHF
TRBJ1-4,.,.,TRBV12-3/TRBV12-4,TGTGCCAGCAGTTCCAGGGCCGACGAAAAACTGTTTTTT,CASSSRADEKLFF